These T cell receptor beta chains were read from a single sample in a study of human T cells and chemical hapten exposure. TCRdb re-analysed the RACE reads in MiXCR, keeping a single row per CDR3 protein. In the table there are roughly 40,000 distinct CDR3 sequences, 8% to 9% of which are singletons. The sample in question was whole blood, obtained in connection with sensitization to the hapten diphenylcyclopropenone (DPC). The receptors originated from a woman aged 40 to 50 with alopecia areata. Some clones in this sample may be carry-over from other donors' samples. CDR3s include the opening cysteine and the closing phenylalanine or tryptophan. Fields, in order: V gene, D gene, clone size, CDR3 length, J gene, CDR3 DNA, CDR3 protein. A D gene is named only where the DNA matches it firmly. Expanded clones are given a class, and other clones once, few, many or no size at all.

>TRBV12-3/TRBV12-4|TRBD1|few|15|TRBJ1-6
TGTGCCAGCAGTTTCGACAGGGTTCAACGTTCACCCCTCCACTTT
CASSFDRVQRSPLHF
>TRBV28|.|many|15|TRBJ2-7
TGTGCCAGCGGTGCCCGCGGAGTACCAGTCTACGAGCAGTACTTC
CASGARGVPVYEQYF
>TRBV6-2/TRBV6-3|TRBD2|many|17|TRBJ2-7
TGTGCCAGCAGTTACTCCTCTCGGGGACTAGCGACCCACGAGCAGTACTTC
CASSYSSRGLATHEQYF
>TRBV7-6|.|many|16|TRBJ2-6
TGTGCCAGCAGCAGATCAGGGGTATCTGGGGCCAACGTCCTGACTTTC
CASSRSGVSGANVLTF
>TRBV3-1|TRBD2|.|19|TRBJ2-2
TGTGCCAGCAGCCAAGTAGAACTAGCGGGGGGCCTGAACACCGGGGAGCTGTTTTTT
CASSQVELAGGLNTGELFF
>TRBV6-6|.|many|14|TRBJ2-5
TGTGCCAGCAGTTGGGGCGGCCCCACGGAGACCCAGTACTTC
CASSWGGPTETQYF
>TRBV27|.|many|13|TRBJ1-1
TGTGCCAGCAGTGTTCTAGGGGGATCTGAAGCTTTCTTT
CASSVLGGSEAFF
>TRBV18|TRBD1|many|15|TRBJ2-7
TGTGCCAGCTCACCCGGGACAGGGGGAGCCTACGAGCAGTACTTC
CASSPGTGGAYEQYF
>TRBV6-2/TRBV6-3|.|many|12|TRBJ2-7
TGTGCCAGCAGTTACGTGGAGTTCGAGCAGTACTTC
CASSYVEFEQYF
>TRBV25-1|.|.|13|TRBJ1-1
TGTGCCAGCAGTGAAAGGGGGGCCGGGGAAGCTTTCTTT
CASSERGAGEAFF
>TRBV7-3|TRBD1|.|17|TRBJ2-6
TGTGCCAGCAGCCAGGGGGTCCCCTCCTCTGGGGCCAACGTCCTGACTTTC
CASSQGVPSSGANVLTF
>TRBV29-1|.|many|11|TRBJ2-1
TGCAGCGTTGAAGATTTAGGTGAGCAGTTCTTC
CSVEDLGEQFF
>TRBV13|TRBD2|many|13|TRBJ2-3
TGTGCCAGCAGCTTGCCGGGAGGTGATACGCAGTATTTT
CASSLPGGDTQYF
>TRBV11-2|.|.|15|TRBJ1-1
TGTGCCAGCAGCTTAGGCGCTTTTGGTAACACTGAAGCTTTCTTT
CASSLGAFGNTEAFF
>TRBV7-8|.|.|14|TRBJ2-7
TGTGCCAGCGTACCGCGCGGGGATTCCTACGAGCAGTACTTC
CASVPRGDSYEQYF